A single T cell receptor (beta chain) is shown here with its context. Germline V CDR1 and CDR2: DFQATT, SNEGSKA (reference sequence). V shed 6 bases and J shed 12 bases, with 12 bases lying between them. This CDR3 comprises 10 residues. The sample belongs to a study of T-cell reconstitution after alpha-beta-depleted transplantation in children. Preparation of the TCRbeta library was carried out with unique molecular identifiers. TCRdb analysed the PCR reads with MiXCR anew, one entry per CDR3 protein. This repertoire shows some 640,000 distinct CDR3 sequences, around a sixth found once; its top ten account for around 0.96%.

The sample here was PBMCs from the stem cell graft donor, taken from the stem cell graft. The TCR originated in a human donor who donated a stem cell graft to a child with acute myeloid leukemia. J is TRBJ2-4 and V is TRBV20-1; D perhaps matches TRBD1 (6 bases). CDR3 DNA sequence: TGCAGTGCCCCCCGGGACAATCAGTACTTC. Translating gives CSAPRDNQYF.